Below are 21 T cell receptor beta chains sequenced from a single sample in a study of OX40 agonist ivuxolimab in advanced cancers. Assay: immunoSEQ multiplex PCR; the TCRdb copy retains only in-frame clones and omits some. The sample lists 20,000 to 30,000 clones; roughly 80% were seen once. This specimen was CD4+ or CD8+ T cells sorted from blood, taken in a trial of the OX40 agonist ivuxolimab. The receptors stem from an adult with an advanced solid tumor such as melanoma, head and neck, liver or kidney cancer.

The V and J genes are TRBV5-1 and TRBJ2-1, with TRBD1 matching over 11 bases. Germline CDR1 and CDR2: SGHRS and YFSETQ. This CDR3 comprises 16 residues. V shed 4 bases and J 5 bases; nucleotides not matched to a gene: 8. The CDR3 sequence: CASSRTGGSRDNEQFF. The DNA of the CDR3 is TGCGCCAGCAGCCGGACAGGGGGCTCTCGGGACAATGAGCAGTTCTTC.

The CDR3 protein is CASMDGVNYNEQFF. CDR3 sequence (DNA): TGCGCCAGCATGGACGGGGTTAACTACAATGAGCAGTTCTTC. This chain joins TRBV5-1 and TRBJ2-1; a weak D match, TRBD2 (5 bases). With 6 bases removed from V and 3 bases from J, the gap between germline ends came to 13 bases. There are 14 residues in the CDR3. Germline CDR1 reads SGHRS; CDR2 reads YFSETQ.

V gene TRBV12-5 combines with J gene TRBJ2-7; TRBD1 matches 7 bases. The CDR3 is 13 amino acids. After removal of 6 bases from V and 3 bases from J, the junction contained 5 bases not matched to a gene. Germline V CDR1 and CDR2: LGHNT, FRNRAP. The DNA for the CDR3 is TGTGCTAGTGGGGGGACAGCTTTCTACGAGCAGTACTTC. It is translated as CASGGTAFYEQYF. The variable domain in full, completed from reference TRBV12-5 and TRBJ2-7, reads DARVTQTPRHKVTEMGQEVTMRCQPILGHNTVFWYRQTMMQGLELLAYFRNRAPLDDSGMPKDRFSAEMPDATLATLKIQPSEPRDSAVYFCASGGTAFYEQYFGPGTRLTVT.

The chain links TRBV28 to TRBJ2-5; possibly TRBD2 for D (6 bases). V lost 5 bases, J lost 1 base, and 11 bases lay in between. CDR1 is MDHEN and CDR2 is SYDVKM in the germline V gene. The CDR3 has 14 residues. The CDR3 reads CASSPGALQETQYF. The CDR3 region has the DNA TGTGCCAGCAGTCCGGGAGCACTCCAAGAGACCCAGTACTTC.

This clone was picked up a small number of times. V gene TRBV28 combines with J gene TRBJ1-1; weak D call: TRBD1 (6 bases). The germline V gene has CDR1 MDHEN and CDR2 SYDVKM. The ends were cut back, 4 bases at V and 7 bases at J, with 7 bases in the middle. The CDR3 has 11 residues. CDR3 residues: CASSSTGEAFF. The DNA of the CDR3 is TGTGCCAGCAGTTCGACAGGTGAAGCTTTCTTT. Complete variable domain (other parts from reference TRBV28 and TRBJ1-1): DVKVTQSSRYLVKRTGEKVFLECVQDMDHENMFWYRQDPGLGLRLIYFSYDVKMKEKGDIPEGYSVSREKKERFSLILESASTNQTSMYLCASSSTGEAFFGQGTRLTVV.

The chain's CDR3 is CASSPDYYEQYF. The CDR3 nucleotides read TGTGCCAGCAGTCCGGACTACTACGAGCAGTACTTC. This rearrangement joins TRBV6-5 to TRBJ2-7; D is possibly TRBD2 (6 bases). The CDR3 spans 12 residues. Germline V CDR1 and CDR2: MNHEY, SVGAGI. The germline V and J ends were trimmed by 5 bases and 3 bases, with 8 bases remaining between them.

This clone was recorded once. The chain couples TRBV5-1 to TRBJ1-1, with TRBD1 matching 7 bases. This CDR3 contains 16 residues. Germline CDR1 is SGHRS and CDR2 is YFSETQ. V lost 2 bases to trimming and J lost 1 base; unmatched junction nucleotides: 8. The CDR3, as DNA: TGCGCCAGCAGCTTAACTTTGGGACAGAAGAACACTGAAGCTTTCTTT. Its protein product is CASSLTLGQKNTEAFF.

The V and J genes are TRBV6-1 and TRBJ2-1; D remains ambiguous. V dropped 6 bases and J dropped 0 bases, with 12 bases sitting between them. Germline V gene sequence: CDR1 MNHNS, CDR2 SASEGT. The CDR3 consists of 15 residues. In DNA, the CDR3 is TGTGCCAGCAGAACTTCCTCAGGCTCCTACAATGAGCAGTTCTTC. This gives the protein CASRTSSGSYNEQFF.

The rearrangement links TRBV9 to TRBJ1-2; the D gene is possibly TRBD1 (5 bases). The V and J ends lost 2 bases and 8 bases respectively, with 13 bases between them. CDR3 size: 13 residues. Germline CDR1 SGDLS, CDR2 YYNGEE. CDR3 amino acids: CASSVDSRRGYTF. CDR3 in DNA: TGTGCCAGCAGCGTCGACAGCCGGCGGGGCTACACCTTC.

The chain uses TRBV13 and TRBJ2-3, with D tentatively TRBD2 (6 bases). Deletions cut 8 bases from V and 1 base from J, with 16 bases between. Germline loops: CDR1 PRHDT, CDR2 FYEKMQ (reference sequence). The CDR3 is 15 residues long. The CDR3 region is CASGRLEAGTDTQYF. CDR3 DNA: TGTGCCAGCGGACGACTAGAAGCGGGCACAGATACGCAGTATTTT.

The V gene is TRBV7-6, the J gene TRBJ2-2, with D uncertain. Trimming stripped 5 bases from V and 5 bases from J, with 6 bases between. The germline gives CDR1 SGHVS, CDR2 FNYEAQ. The CDR3 consists of 12 residues. The CDR3 sequence is CASSPITGELFF. Here the CDR3 DNA reads TGTGCCAGCAGCCCGATAACCGGGGAGCTGTTTTTT.

The V call is TRBV18, the J call TRBJ1-1, with D perhaps matching TRBD1 (6 bases). The CDR3 covers 14 residues. Germline assignment: CDR1 KGHSH and CDR2 LQKENI. The CDR3: CGSSIGTQNTEAFF. CDR3 coding DNA: TGTGGAAGCTCAATTGGGACACAGAACACTGAAGCTTTCTTT.

The chain is built from TRBV5-1 and TRBJ2-7; 9 bases match TRBD1. Germline values: CDR1 SGHRS, CDR2 YFSETQ. The CDR3 is 15 residues long. After removal of 4 bases from V and 4 bases from J, the junction contained 9 bases not matched to a gene. The CDR3 spells CASSKAGTGRYEQYF. CDR3 bases: TGCGCCAGCAGCAAGGCCGGGACAGGGAGATACGAGCAGTACTTC. The whole variable domain, remainder taken from reference TRBV5-1 and TRBJ2-7, is KAGVTQTPRYLIKTRGQQVTLSCSPISGHRSVSWYQQTPGQGLQFLFEYFSETQRNKGNFPGRFSGRQFSNSRSEMNVSTLELGDSALYLCASSKAGTGRYEQYFGPGTRLTVT.

The chain carries TRBV5-6 and TRBJ1-1; possible D gene TRBD1, 5 bases. Trimming cost V 6 bases and J 5 bases, with 17 bases left between them. Per the germline V gene, CDR1 is SGHDT and CDR2 is YYEEEE. This CDR3 region has 14 residues. The CDR3 loop reads CASIPLRGGTEAFF. The CDR3 DNA reads as TGTGCCAGCATCCCCCTAAGGGGAGGGACTGAAGCTTTCTTT.

J is TRBJ2-1 and V is TRBV5-1; no firm D call. V lost 0 bases to trimming and J lost 3 bases, with 10 bases between them. The CDR3 covers 15 residues. CDR1 is SGHRS, CDR2 YFSETQ, per germline. CDR3 sequence: CASSLATSSYNEQFF. The CDR3 bases are TGCGCCAGCAGCTTGGCCACCTCCAGCTACAATGAGCAGTTCTTC.

The chain joins TRBV7-9 to TRBJ1-2; 10 bases are shared with TRBD1. The V gene's germline CDR1 is SEHNR and CDR2 FQNEAQ (reference sequence). J was trimmed by 1 base and V by 6 bases; bases with no gene match: 8. CDR3 size: 16 residues. CDR3 sequence reads: CASRRNRDRGNYGYTF. The CDR3 DNA sequence: TGTGCCAGCAGACGGAACCGGGACAGGGGTAACTATGGCTACACCTTC.

The CDR3 nucleotides are TGTGCCAGCTCACCAACGCGCTCGCGGGGGGCCGGAGAGACCCAGTACTTC. Its protein is CASSPTRSRGAGETQYF. The rearrangement links TRBV18 to TRBJ2-5; 8 positions match TRBD2. CDR3 length: 17 amino acids. With V trimmed by 2 bases and J by 4 bases, 12 bases remained unmatched. The V gene's germline CDR1 is KGHSH and CDR2 LQKENI.

The genes are TRBV23-1 and TRBJ2-3, with TRBD2 identical over 12 bases. TRBV23-1 is reported as an ORF; its role is uncertain. The junction had 6 bases not matched to a gene; V was cut back by 4 bases and J by 4 bases. The CDR3 is made up of 16 amino acids. CDR3 sequence: CASSRPSGGAPDTQYF. CDR3 nucleotides: TGCGCCAGCAGTCGTCCTAGCGGGGGGGCCCCAGATACGCAGTATTTT.

The chain combines TRBV5-6 with TRBJ1-4; D gene uncertain. Deletions cut 4 bases from V and 0 bases from J, with 7 bases between. The germline V gene encodes CDR1 SGHDT and CDR2 YYEEEE. The CDR3 has 14 amino acids. CDR3 residues: CASSPLPTNEKLFF. The CDR3, as DNA: TGTGCCAGCAGCCCTCTTCCAACTAATGAAAAACTGTTTTTT. The entire variable domain, with the rest obtained from reference TRBV5-6 and TRBJ1-4, is as follows: DAGVTQSPTHLIKTRGQQVTLRCSPKSGHDTVSWYQQALGQGPQFIFQYYEEEERQRGNFPDRFSGHQFPNYSSELNVNALLLGDSALYLCASSPLPTNEKLFFGSGTQLSVL.

The chain couples TRBV19 to TRBJ2-6; D perhaps matches TRBD2 (6 bases). Trimming removed 6 bases from V and 4 bases from J, with 13 bases in between. Germline assignment: CDR1 LNHDA and CDR2 SQIVND (reference sequence). The CDR3 runs to 15 residues. In DNA form, the CDR3 reads TGTGCCAGTAGCCCCGGAGGGAAAGGGGCCAACGTCCTGACTTTC. Amino acids: CASSPGGKGANVLTF.

The rearrangement uses TRBV19 and TRBJ2-7; no firm D call. This CDR3 is built from 15 residues. Deletions cut 5 bases from V and 1 base from J, with 15 bases between. The germline gives CDR1 LNHDA, CDR2 SQIVND (reference sequence). DNA for the CDR3: TGTGCCAGTAGTCAAATCTTAGACGGTTCCTACGAGCAGTACTTC. Amino acid sequence: CASSQILDGSYEQYF.